The clone carrying this TCR beta chain occurred a few times. This record comes from a study of blood T cell repertoires in COVID-19. Clones were read by immunoSEQ multiplex PCR, and TCRdb kept only the in-frame ones, dropping some. The profile shows roughly 150,000 clones, around 90% of them singletons. V was clipped by 6 bases and J by 6 bases, with 6 bases between them. This CDR3 is 11 amino acids long. Germline CDR1 and CDR2: SGHRS and YFSETQ. The sample comprised peripheral blood. This receptor was taken from a woman aged 80 or older with COVID-19, enrolled during active disease. The V gene is TRBV5-1, the J gene TRBJ2-2; weak D call: TRBD2 (6 bases). The CDR3 coding sequence is TGCGCCAGCACGGGGGCCGGGGAGCTGTTTTTT. Amino acids: CASTGAGELFF. The full variable domain, with the rest looked up from reference TRBV5-1 and TRBJ2-2, is KAGVTQTPRYLIKTRGQQVTLSCSPISGHRSVSWYQQTPGQGLQFLFEYFSETQRNKGNFPGRFSGRQFSNSRSEMNVSTLELGDSALYLCASTGAGELFFGEGSRLTVL.